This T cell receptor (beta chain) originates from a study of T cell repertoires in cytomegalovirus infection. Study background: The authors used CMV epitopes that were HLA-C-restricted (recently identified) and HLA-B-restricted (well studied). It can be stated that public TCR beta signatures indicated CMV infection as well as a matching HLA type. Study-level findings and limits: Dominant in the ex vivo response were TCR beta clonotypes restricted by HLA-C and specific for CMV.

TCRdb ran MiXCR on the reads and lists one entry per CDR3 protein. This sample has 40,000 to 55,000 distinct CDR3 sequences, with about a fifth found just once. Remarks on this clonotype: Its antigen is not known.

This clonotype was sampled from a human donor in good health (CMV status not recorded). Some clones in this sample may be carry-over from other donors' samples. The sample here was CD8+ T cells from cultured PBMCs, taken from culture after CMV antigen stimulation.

CDR3 sequence reads: CASSSGAHGYTF. CDR3 in DNA: TGTGCCAGCAGTTCTGGGGCGCATGGCTACACCTTC. The rearrangement uses TRBV6-5 and TRBJ1-2; tentatively, D is TRBD1 (5 bases). Germline V gives CDR1 MNHEY, CDR2 SVGAGI. V shed 4 bases and J shed 6 bases, with 9 bases lying between them. The length of the CDR3 is 12 residues.